Below, 23 T cell receptor beta chains from the same sample are listed, as sequenced in a study of radiation and T cells in renal cell carcinoma. Time point denoted: blood 4 weeks post-SBRT, at nephrectomy. As to treatment: 15 Gy SBRT to primary tumor, nephrectomy 4 weeks later. Libraries were prepared by immunoSEQ multiplex PCR; TCRdb keeps only in-frame clonotypes and omits some of them. This table holds about 100,000 clones, 75% to 85% found once. Here the sequenced sample was blood, taken from a patient whose treatment included radiotherapy and nephrectomy. The source is a man aged 60 to 69 with renal cell carcinoma.

The chain uses TRBV27 and TRBJ2-3; 10 nucleotides line up with TRBD2. The CDR3 extends over 18 amino acids. Germline lookup yields CDR1 MNHEY and CDR2 SMNVEV (reference sequence). V lost 8 bases and J lost 1; bases outside the gene matches: 15. CDR3 nucleotides: TGTGCCAGCGGTGACCCCCTTCTAGCGGGAGTGGGCACAGATACGCAGTATTTT. It specifies CASGDPLLAGVGTDTQYF.

The count of this clone is one. V usage is TRBV6-6 and J usage is TRBJ2-7, with TRBD1 identical over 11 bases. V shed 6 bases and J 1 base; nucleotides not matched to a gene: 5. This CDR3 has 15 amino acids. Germline V CDR1 and CDR2: MNHNY, SVGAGI (reference sequence). The CDR3 DNA reads TGTGCCAGCAGCCCCGGGACAGGGGGGTCCTACGAGCAGTACTTC. Protein sequence: CASSPGTGGSYEQYF.

CDR3 in DNA: TGTGCCAGCAGCCCCCGGCAGGTCGGCAATGAGCAGTTCTTC. Encoded protein: CASSPRQVGNEQFF. The chain couples TRBV14 to TRBJ2-1; no clear D gene. Trimming removed 4 bases from V and 6 bases from J, with 13 bases in between. This CDR3 spans 14 amino acids. Germline CDR1 SGHDN, CDR2 FVKESK.

The rearrangement links TRBV27 to TRBJ2-1; D not resolved. Germline CDR1 MNHEY, CDR2 SMNVEV (reference sequence). This CDR3 spans 17 amino acids. The germline V and J ends were trimmed by 2 bases and 0 bases, with 14 bases remaining between them. CDR3 DNA sequence: TGTGCCAGCAGTTTAAAGGGCAGATGGAGCTCCTACAATGAGCAGTTCTTC. It codes for CASSLKGRWSSYNEQFF.

This chain links TRBV7-2 with TRBJ1-5; D ambiguous. V was cut by 5 bases and J by 0 bases, with 5 bases left in between. Germline V CDR1 and CDR2: SGHTA, FQGNSA. The CDR3 spans 13 residues. The CDR3 DNA reads as TGTGCCAGCAGCCCCCATAGCAATCAGCCCCAGCATTTT. It translates to CASSPHSNQPQHF.

This rearrangement joins TRBV5-8 to TRBJ1-4; D is uncertain. CDR1 is SGHTS, CDR2 YDEGEE, per germline. Trimming removed 4 bases at V and 0 bases at J, with 19 bases between. This CDR3 has 18 residues. The CDR3 protein is CASSLVLHDPPTNEKLFF. The CDR3 DNA sequence: TGTGCCAGCAGCCTCGTCTTACATGACCCCCCAACTAATGAAAAACTGTTTTTT.

This chain connects TRBV30 to TRBJ2-3; 8 bases are a match to TRBD1. The CDR3 runs to 13 residues. J lost 8 bases, V lost 2 bases, and 6 bases had no gene match. CDR1 and CDR2 from the germline V gene are GTSNPN and SVGIG (reference sequence). The CDR3 region has the DNA TGTGCCTGGAGTCCGGACAGGGCAACTACGCAGTATTTT. Protein product: CAWSPDRATTQYF.

This clone was detected only a few times. The chain is built from TRBV6-1 and TRBJ2-2; tentatively, D is TRBD1 or TRBD2 (5 bases each). Germline V gene data show CDR1 as MNHNS and CDR2 as SASEGT. V lost 2 bases to trimming and J lost 4 bases, with 14 bases between them. The CDR3 consists of 16 residues. The CDR3 sequence: CASSETGRPPTGELFF. The CDR3 DNA is TGTGCCAGCAGTGAAACGGGACGCCCGCCCACCGGGGAGCTGTTTTTT.

The gene calls are TRBV5-1 and TRBJ2-1; perhaps TRBD2 as D (6 bases). Germline V gives CDR1 SGHRS, CDR2 YFSETQ. V was clipped by 0 bases and J by 4 bases, with 11 bases between them. This CDR3 spans 15 amino acids. CDR3 bases: TGCGCCAGCAGCTTGGGGGGGACTGTATACAATGAGCAGTTCTTC. This sequence encodes CASSLGGTVYNEQFF.

The chain uses TRBV7-7 and TRBJ1-1, with 9 bases lining up with TRBD1. Germline CDR1 and CDR2: SSHAT and FNYEAQ (reference sequence). V shed 5 bases, J shed 6 bases, and the junction held 4 bases outside the gene matches. The CDR3 has 13 amino acids. The CDR3 coding sequence is TGTGCCAGCAGCCCCGGACAGGGGTCTGAAGCTTTCTTT. It encodes CASSPGQGSEAFF.

This chain links TRBV18 with TRBJ2-3; 7 bases align to TRBD1. CDR3 length: 14 amino acids. V lost 6 bases and J lost 2; bases outside the gene matches: 5. CDR1 and CDR2 from the germline V gene are KGHSH and LQKENI. CDR3 in DNA: TGTGCCAGCTCCCCGACAGGGAACACAGATACGCAGTATTTT. Amino acid sequence: CASSPTGNTDTQYF.

J is TRBJ2-2 and V is TRBV5-1, with 10 bases identical to TRBD2. The trim removed 0 bases at V and 2 bases at J, leaving 1 base unmatched. CDR3 size: 16 residues. Germline values: CDR1 SGHRS, CDR2 YFSETQ. The CDR3 loop is CASSLELAGNTGELFF. The DNA of the CDR3 is TGCGCCAGCAGCTTGGAACTAGCGGGAAACACCGGGGAGCTGTTTTTT. Full variable domain (missing parts from reference TRBV5-1 and TRBJ2-2): KAGVTQTPRYLIKTRGQQVTLSCSPISGHRSVSWYQQTPGQGLQFLFEYFSETQRNKGNFPGRFSGRQFSNSRSEMNVSTLELGDSALYLCASSLELAGNTGELFFGEGSRLTVL.

This clone was seen just once. This chain uses TRBV7-2 with TRBJ2-2, with 9 bases lining up with TRBD2. Germline V gene lookup returns CDR1 SGHTA and CDR2 FQGNSA. The V gene end was trimmed by 2 bases and the J gene end by 6 bases; junction bases not matched to a gene: 10. CDR3 length: 17 amino acids. In DNA form, the CDR3 reads TGTGCCAGCAGCTTAAGTCCCGCGGGAGGGGGAGCCGGGGAGCTGTTTTTT. This encodes CASSLSPAGGGAGELFF. The full variable domain, rest sourced from reference TRBV7-2 and TRBJ2-2, is GAGVSQSPSNKVTEKGKDVELRCDPISGHTALYWYRQSLGQGLEFLIYFQGNSAPDKSGLPSDRFSAERTGGSVSTLTIQRTQQEDSAVYLCASSLSPAGGGAGELFFGEGSRLTVL.

The chain recombines TRBV9 with TRBJ2-1; possible D gene TRBD1, 5 bases. This CDR3 has 13 residues. Trimming cost V 2 bases and J 6 bases, with 9 bases left between them. From germline, CDR1 is SGDLS and CDR2 YYNGEE. The CDR3: CASSVGPRNEQFF. The CDR3 DNA reads as TGTGCCAGCAGCGTGGGGCCCCGCAATGAGCAGTTCTTC.

The rearrangement joins TRBV14 to TRBJ1-1; D is possibly TRBD1 (6 bases). Germline V CDR1 and CDR2: SGHDN, FVKESK. This CDR3 contains 17 residues. With 4 bases removed from V and 3 bases from J, the gap between germline ends came to 21 bases. CDR3: CASSPSQGGIWYTEAFF. Written as DNA, the CDR3 is TGTGCCAGCAGCCCATCACAGGGAGGTATATGGTACACTGAAGCTTTCTTT.

This clone was counted once. The chain is built from TRBV4-2 and TRBJ2-3; D uncertain. V was clipped by 0 bases and J by 0 bases, with 10 bases between them. CDR3 size: 16 residues. CDR1 LGHNA and CDR2 YNFKEQ come from the germline V gene. CDR3 coding DNA: TGTGCCAGCAGCCAAGAGACGGCTCCTAGCACAGATACGCAGTATTTT. The encoded protein is CASSQETAPSTDTQYF.

The V call is TRBV7-2, the J call TRBJ1-2; D remains unclear. Germline assignment: CDR1 SGHTA and CDR2 FQGNSA. The V gene lost 4 bases and the J gene lost 5 bases, with 11 bases spanning the gap. The length of the CDR3 is 13 residues. Here the CDR3 reads CASSSSGGYGYTF. The CDR3 DNA reads as TGTGCCAGCAGCTCCTCAGGCGGATATGGCTACACCTTC.

In its sample, this clone was seen a few times. The chain couples TRBV5-1 to TRBJ2-5, with D perhaps TRBD1 (6 bases). The germline CDR1 and CDR2 sequences are SGHRS and YFSETQ. Trimming removed 1 base at V and 2 bases at J, with 12 bases between. The CDR3 consists of 15 residues. The CDR3 DNA is TGCGCCAGCAGCTTGTGGGGCGGACAGCAAGAGACCCAGTACTTC. It is translated as CASSLWGGQQETQYF.

V gene TRBV6-4 combines with J gene TRBJ2-3, with a weak D call TRBD2 (6 bases). CDR3 length equals 15 residues. The ends were cut back, 5 bases at V and 0 bases at J, with 12 bases in the middle. CDR1 and CDR2 (germline): MRHNA, SNTAGT. The CDR3 DNA reads as TGTGCCAGCAGTACCGGGACTTTAAGCACAGATACGCAGTATTTT. Its translation is CASSTGTLSTDTQYF.

The chain combines TRBV2 with TRBJ2-3, with 7 bases that match TRBD2. J gave up 1 base and V 4 bases, and 5 bases lay outside the gene matches. Germline CDR1 is SNHLY and CDR2 is FYNNEI. The CDR3 is 15 residues long. The chain's CDR3 is CASSVVGRRTDTQYF. CDR3 sequence (DNA): TGTGCCAGCAGTGTCGTCGGGAGGCGCACAGATACGCAGTATTTT.

CDR3 loop: CASSREPYGYTF. The CDR3 bases are TGTGCCAGCTCAAGAGAACCGTATGGCTACACCTTC. The chain is built from TRBV18 and TRBJ1-2; D call uncertain. Trimming left V 5 bases short and J 5 bases short, with 9 bases between. CDR3 length: 12 amino acids. CDR1 and CDR2 from the germline V gene are KGHSH and LQKENI.

This CDR3 is CAWSPRDLAAGELFF. In nucleotides, the CDR3 is TGTGCCTGGAGCCCCAGGGACTTAGCCGCCGGGGAGCTGTTTTTT. The V gene is TRBV30, the J gene TRBJ2-2; maybe TRBD2 (6 bases). CDR1 is GTSNPN and CDR2 is SVGIG in the germline V gene (reference sequence). V lost 3 bases and J lost 6, with 17 bases in between. This CDR3 contains 15 residues.

This clone was seen a single time. V gene TRBV7-2 combines with J gene TRBJ2-1; TRBD2 aligns across 12 bases. Germline V lookup: CDR1 SGHTA, CDR2 FQGNSA. Trimming removed 6 bases from V and 3 bases from J; junction bases left unmatched: 3. The CDR3 is 15 amino acids. DNA of the CDR3: TGTGCCAGCAGACTAGCGGGGGGTAACTACAATGAGCAGTTCTTC. Translating it yields CASRLAGGNYNEQFF.